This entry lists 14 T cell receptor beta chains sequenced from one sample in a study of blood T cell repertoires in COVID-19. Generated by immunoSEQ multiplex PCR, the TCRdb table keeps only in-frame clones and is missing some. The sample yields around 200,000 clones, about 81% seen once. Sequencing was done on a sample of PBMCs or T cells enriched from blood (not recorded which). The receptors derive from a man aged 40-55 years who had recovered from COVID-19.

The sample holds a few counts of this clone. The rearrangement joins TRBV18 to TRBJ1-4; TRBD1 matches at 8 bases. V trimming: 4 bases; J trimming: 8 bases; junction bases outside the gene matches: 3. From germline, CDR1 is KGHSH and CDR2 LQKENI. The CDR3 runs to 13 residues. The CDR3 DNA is TGTGCCAGCTCACTGGACAGGGCCGAAAAACTGTTTTTT. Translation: CASSLDRAEKLFF.

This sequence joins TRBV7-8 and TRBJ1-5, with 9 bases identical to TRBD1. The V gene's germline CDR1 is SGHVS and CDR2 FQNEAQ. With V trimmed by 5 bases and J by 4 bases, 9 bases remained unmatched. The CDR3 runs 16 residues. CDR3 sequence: CASSLRDRVGNQPQHF. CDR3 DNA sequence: TGTGCCAGCAGCCTGCGGGACAGGGTAGGAAATCAGCCCCAGCATTTT.

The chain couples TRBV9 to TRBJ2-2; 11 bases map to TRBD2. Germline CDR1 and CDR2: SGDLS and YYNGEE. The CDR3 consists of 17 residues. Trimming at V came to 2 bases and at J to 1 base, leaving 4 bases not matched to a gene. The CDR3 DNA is TGTGCCAGCAGCGTTCTTGGGACTAGCGGGAACACCGGGGAGCTGTTTTTT. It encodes CASSVLGTSGNTGELFF.

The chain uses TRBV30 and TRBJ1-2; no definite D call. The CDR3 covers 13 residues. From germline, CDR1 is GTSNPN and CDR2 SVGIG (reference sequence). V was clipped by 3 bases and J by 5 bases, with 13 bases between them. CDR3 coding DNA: TGTGCCTGGAGGGTCCCTACGTCATATGGCTACACCTTC. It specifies CAWRVPTSYGYTF. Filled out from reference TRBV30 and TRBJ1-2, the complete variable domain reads SQTIHQWPATLVQPVGSPLSLECTVEGTSNPNLYWYRQAAGRGLQLLFYSVGIGQISSEVPQNLSASRPQDRQFILSSKKLLLSDSGFYLCAWRVPTSYGYTFGSGTRLTVV.

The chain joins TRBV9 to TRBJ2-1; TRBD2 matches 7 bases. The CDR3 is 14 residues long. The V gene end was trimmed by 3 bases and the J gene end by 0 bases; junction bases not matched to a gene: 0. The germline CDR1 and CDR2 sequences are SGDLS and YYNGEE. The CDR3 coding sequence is TGTGCCAGCAGCGGCGGGAGCTCCTACAATGAGCAGTTCTTC. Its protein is CASSGGSSYNEQFF.

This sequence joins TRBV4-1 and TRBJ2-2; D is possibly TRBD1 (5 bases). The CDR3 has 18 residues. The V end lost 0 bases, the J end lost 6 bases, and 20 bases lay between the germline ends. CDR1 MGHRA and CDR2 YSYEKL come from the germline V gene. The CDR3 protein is CASSQDEHGHKHAGELFF. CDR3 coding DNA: TGCGCCAGCAGCCAAGACGAACACGGACATAAACACGCCGGGGAGCTGTTTTTT.

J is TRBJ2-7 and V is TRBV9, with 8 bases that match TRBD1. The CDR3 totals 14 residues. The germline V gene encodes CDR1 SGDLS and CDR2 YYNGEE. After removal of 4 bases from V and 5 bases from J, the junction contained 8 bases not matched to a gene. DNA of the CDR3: TGTGCCAGCAGCACAACCCCAGGGGGCGACGAGCAGTACTTC. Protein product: CASSTTPGGDEQYF.

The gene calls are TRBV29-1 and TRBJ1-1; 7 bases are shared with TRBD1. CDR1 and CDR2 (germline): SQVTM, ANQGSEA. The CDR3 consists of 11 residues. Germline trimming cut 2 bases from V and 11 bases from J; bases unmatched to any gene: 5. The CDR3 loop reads CSVERGLGAFF. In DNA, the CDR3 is TGCAGCGTTGAAAGGGGGCTAGGGGCTTTCTTT.

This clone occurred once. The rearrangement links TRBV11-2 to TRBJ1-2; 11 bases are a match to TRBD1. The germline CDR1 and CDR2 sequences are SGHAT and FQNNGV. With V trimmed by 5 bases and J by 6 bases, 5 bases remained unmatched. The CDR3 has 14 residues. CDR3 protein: CASSLLDRGHGYTF. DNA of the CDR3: TGTGCCAGCAGCCTGCTGGACAGGGGGCATGGCTACACCTTC. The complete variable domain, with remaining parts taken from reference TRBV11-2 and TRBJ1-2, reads EAGVAQSPRYKIIEKRQSVAFWCNPISGHATLYWYQQILGQGPKLLIQFQNNGVVDDSQLPKDRFSAERLKGVDSTLKIQPAKLEDSAVYLCASSLLDRGHGYTFGSGTRLTVV.

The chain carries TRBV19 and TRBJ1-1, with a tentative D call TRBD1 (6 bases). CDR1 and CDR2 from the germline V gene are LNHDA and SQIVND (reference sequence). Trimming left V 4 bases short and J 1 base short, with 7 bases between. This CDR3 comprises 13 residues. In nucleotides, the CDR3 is TGTGCCAGTAGTAAGGACAGGAACACTGAAGCTTTCTTT. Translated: CASSKDRNTEAFF.

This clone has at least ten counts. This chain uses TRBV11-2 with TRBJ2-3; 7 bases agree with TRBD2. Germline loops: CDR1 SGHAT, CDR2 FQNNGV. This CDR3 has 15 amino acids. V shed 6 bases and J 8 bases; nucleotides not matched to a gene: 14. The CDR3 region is CASSIDGAGTSTQYF. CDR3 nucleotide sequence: TGTGCCAGCAGTATTGACGGAGCGGGAACCTCTACGCAGTATTTT.

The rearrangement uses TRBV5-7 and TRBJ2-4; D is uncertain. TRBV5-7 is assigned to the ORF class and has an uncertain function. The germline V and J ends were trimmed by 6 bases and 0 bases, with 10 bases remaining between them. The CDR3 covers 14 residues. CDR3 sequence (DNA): TGTGCCAGCAAGACATCTTTAGCCAAAAACATTCAGTACTTC. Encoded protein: CASKTSLAKNIQYF.

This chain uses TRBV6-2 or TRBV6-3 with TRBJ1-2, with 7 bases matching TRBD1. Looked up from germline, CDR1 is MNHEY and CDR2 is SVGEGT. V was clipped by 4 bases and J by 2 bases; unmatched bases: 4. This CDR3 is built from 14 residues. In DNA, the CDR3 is TGTGCCAGCAGTTGGGACAGCGGGAACTATGGCTACACCTTC. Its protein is CASSWDSGNYGYTF.

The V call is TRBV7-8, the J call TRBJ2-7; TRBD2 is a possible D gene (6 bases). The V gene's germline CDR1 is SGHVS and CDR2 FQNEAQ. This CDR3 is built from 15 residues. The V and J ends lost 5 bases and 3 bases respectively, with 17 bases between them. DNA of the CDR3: TGTGCCAGCAGCGGAGGGCCCTCGATGGTCTACGAGCAGTACTTC. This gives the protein CASSGGPSMVYEQYF.